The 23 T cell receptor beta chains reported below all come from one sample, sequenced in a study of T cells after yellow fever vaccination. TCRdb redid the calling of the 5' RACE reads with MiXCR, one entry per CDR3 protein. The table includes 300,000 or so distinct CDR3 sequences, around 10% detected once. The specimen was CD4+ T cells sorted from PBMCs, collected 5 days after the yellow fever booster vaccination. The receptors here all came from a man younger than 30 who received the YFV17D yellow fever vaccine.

DNA of the CDR3: TGCGCCACCAGGGACAGGGAAGATTTATACAATGAGCAGTTCTTC. Translation: CATRDREDLYNEQFF. The rearrangement uses TRBV10-2 and TRBJ2-1, with 9 bases aligning to TRBD1. Germline V gene lookup returns CDR1 WSHSY and CDR2 SAAADI. Trimming took 10 bases from V and 4 from J; bases not matched to a gene: 11. The CDR3 runs 15 residues.

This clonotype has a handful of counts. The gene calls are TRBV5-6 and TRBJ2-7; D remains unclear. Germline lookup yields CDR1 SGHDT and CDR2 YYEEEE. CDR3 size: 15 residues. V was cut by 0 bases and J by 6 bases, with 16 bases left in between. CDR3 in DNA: TGTGCCAGCAGCTTGGCCTTACAGAACTTGGCCGAGCAGTACGTC. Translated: CASSLALQNLAEQYV.

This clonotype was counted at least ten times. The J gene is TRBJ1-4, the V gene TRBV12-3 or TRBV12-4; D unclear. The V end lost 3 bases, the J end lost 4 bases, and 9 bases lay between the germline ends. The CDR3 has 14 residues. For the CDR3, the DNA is TGTGCCAGCAGTTTGAGGAGTTTTAATGAAAAACTGTTTTTT. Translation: CASSLRSFNEKLFF.

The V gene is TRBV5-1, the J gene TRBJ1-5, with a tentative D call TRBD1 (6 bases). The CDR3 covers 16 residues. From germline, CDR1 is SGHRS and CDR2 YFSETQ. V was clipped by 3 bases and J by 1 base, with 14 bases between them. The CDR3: CASSWLPGGSNQPQHF. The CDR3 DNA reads TGCGCCAGCAGCTGGCTGCCGGGGGGCAGCAATCAGCCCCAGCATTTT.

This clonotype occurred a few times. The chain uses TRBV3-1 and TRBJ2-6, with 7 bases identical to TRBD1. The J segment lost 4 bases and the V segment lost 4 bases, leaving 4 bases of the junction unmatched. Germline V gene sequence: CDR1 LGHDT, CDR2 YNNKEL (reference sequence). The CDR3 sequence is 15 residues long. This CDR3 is CASSLQGTGANVLTF. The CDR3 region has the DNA TGTGCCAGCAGCCTACAGGGGACCGGGGCCAACGTCCTGACTTTC.

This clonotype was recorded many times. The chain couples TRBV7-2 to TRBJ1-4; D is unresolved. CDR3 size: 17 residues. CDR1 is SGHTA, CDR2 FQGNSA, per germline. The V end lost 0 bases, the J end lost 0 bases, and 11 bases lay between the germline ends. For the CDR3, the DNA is TGTGCCAGCAGCTTAGCCCCGCAGAGGGCAACTAATGAAAAACTGTTTTTT. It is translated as CASSLAPQRATNEKLFF.

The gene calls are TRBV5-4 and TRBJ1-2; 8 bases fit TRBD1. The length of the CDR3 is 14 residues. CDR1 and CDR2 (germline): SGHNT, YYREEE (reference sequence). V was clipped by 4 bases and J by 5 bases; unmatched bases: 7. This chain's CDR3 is CASSPGTGPYGYTF. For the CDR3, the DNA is TGTGCCAGCAGCCCCGGGACAGGCCCATATGGCTACACCTTC.

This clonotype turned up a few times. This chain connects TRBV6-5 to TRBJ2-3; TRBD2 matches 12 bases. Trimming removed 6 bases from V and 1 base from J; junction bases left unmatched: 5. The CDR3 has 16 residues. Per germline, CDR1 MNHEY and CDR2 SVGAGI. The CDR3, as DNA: TGTGCCAGCAGCCATCGACTAGCGGGGGGCACAGATACGCAGTATTTT. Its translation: CASSHRLAGGTDTQYF.

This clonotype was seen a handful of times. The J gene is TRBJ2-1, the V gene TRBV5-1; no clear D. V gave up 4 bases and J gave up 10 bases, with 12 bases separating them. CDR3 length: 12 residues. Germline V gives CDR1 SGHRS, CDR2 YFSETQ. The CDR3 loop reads CASSPRFREQFF. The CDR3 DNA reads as TGCGCCAGCAGCCCGAGATTTCGGGAGCAGTTCTTC.

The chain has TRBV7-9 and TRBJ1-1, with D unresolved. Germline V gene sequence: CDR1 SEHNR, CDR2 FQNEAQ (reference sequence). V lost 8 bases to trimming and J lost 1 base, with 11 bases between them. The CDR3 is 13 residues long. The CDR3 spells CASGRNSNTEAFF. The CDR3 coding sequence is TGTGCCAGCGGACGCAACTCGAACACTGAAGCTTTCTTT.

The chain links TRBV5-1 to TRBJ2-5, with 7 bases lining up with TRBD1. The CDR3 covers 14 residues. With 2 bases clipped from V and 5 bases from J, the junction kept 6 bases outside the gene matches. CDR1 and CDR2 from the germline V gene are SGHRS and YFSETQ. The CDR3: CASSLEGARETQYF. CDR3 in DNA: TGCGCCAGCAGCTTAGAGGGGGCGCGGGAGACCCAGTACTTC.

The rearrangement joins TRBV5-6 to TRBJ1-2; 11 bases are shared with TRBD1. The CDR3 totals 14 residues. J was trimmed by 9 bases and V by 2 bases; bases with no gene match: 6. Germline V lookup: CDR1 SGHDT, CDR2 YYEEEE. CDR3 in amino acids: CASSFGQGASSYTF. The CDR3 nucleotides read TGTGCCAGCAGCTTCGGACAGGGGGCATCGAGCTACACCTTC.

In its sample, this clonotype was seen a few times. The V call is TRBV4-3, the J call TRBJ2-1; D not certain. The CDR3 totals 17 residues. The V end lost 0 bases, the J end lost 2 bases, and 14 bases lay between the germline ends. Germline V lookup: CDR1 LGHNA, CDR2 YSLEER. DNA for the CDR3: TGCGCCAGCAGCCAAGATCCCCCAGCGCTGACCTACAATGAGCAGTTCTTC. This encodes CASSQDPPALTYNEQFF.

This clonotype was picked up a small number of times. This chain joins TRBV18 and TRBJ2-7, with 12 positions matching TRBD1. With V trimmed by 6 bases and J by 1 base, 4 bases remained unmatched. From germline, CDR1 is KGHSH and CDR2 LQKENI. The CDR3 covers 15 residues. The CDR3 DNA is TGTGCCAGCTCCCTGGGACAGGGGGCGTCCTACGAGCAGTACGTC. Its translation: CASSLGQGASYEQYV.

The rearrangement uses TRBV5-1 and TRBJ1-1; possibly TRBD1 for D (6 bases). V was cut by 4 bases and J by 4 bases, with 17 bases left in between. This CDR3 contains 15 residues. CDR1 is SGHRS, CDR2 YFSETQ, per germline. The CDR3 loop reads CASSETGPDSTEAFF. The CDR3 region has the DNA TGCGCCAGCAGCGAGACAGGCCCCGATAGCACTGAAGCTTTCTTT. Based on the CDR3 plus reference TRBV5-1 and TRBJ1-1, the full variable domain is KAGVTQTPRYLIKTRGQQVTLSCSPISGHRSVSWYQQTPGQGLQFLFEYFSETQRNKGNFPGRFSGRQFSNSRSEMNVSTLELGDSALYLCASSETGPDSTEAFFGQGTRLTVV.

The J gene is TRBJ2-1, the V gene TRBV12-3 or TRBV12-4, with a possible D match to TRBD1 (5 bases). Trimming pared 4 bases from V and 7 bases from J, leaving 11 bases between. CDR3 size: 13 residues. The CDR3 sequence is CASSWGSRNEQFF. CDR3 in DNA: TGTGCCAGCAGTTGGGGCTCCCGGAATGAGCAGTTCTTC.

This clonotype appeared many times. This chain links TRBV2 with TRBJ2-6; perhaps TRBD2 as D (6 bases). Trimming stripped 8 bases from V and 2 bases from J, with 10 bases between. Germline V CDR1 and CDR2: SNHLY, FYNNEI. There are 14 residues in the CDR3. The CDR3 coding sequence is TGTGCCAGCGAGCGGGCGGCTGGGGCCAACGTCCTGACTTTC. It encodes CASERAAGANVLTF.

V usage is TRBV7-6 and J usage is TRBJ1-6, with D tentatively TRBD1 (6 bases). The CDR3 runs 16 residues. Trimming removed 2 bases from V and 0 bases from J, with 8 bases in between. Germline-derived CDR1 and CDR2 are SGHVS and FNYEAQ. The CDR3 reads CASSLQGSSYNSPLHF. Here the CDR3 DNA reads TGTGCCAGCAGCTTACAGGGGAGCTCCTATAATTCACCCCTCCACTTT.

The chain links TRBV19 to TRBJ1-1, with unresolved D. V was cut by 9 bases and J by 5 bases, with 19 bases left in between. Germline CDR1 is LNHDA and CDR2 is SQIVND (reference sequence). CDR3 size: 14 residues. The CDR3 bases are TGTGCCAGCCACTCTCGTGAAGGGAGGACTGAAGCTTTCTTT. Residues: CASHSREGRTEAFF.

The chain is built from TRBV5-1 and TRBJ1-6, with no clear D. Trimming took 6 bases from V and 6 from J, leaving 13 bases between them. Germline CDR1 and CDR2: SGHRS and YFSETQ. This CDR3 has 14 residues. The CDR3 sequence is CASTIDGFNSPLHF. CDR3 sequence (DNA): TGCGCCAGCACAATCGACGGCTTTAATTCACCCCTCCACTTT.

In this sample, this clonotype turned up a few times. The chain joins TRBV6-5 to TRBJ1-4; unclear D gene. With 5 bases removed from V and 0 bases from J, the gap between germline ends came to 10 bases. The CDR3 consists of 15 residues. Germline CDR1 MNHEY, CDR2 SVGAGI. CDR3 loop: CASSQLGSTNEKLFF. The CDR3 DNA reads TGTGCCAGCAGTCAACTAGGGTCAACTAATGAAAAACTGTTTTTT.

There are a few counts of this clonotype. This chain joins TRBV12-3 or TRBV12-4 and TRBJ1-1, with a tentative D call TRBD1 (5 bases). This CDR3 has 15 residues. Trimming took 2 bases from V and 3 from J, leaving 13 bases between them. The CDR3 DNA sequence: TGTGCCAGCAGTTTATGGCCCCAACAGGACACTGAAGCTTTCTTT. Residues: CASSLWPQQDTEAFF.

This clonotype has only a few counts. The CDR3 protein is CASSLYRGTNEKLFF. The CDR3, as DNA: TGTGCCAGCAGTTTATACAGAGGAACTAATGAAAAACTGTTTTTT. The gene calls are TRBV12-3 or TRBV12-4 and TRBJ1-4; D is undetermined. The ends were cut back, 2 bases at V and 1 base at J, with 8 bases in the middle. The CDR3 length is 15 residues.